Shown below are 32 T cell receptor beta chains from a single sample sequenced in a study of cytomegalovirus exposure and HLA in healthy donors. The data were produced by immunoSEQ multiplex PCR, yet TCRdb's version contains in-frame clones alone and is incomplete. Here the sample spans some 170,000 clones, about 89% being singletons. The sequenced material came from PBMCs. These receptor sequences come from a man aged 18 to 30 in good health and CMV-seropositive.

The rearrangement uses TRBV18 and TRBJ2-7, with TRBD2 as a possible D gene (5 bases). Trimming stripped 3 bases from V and 2 bases from J, with 14 bases between. CDR1 and CDR2 from the germline V gene are KGHSH and LQKENI. The CDR3 is 15 residues long. CDR3: CASSPVLRAPYEQYF. The CDR3 coding sequence is TGTGCCAGCTCACCGGTTCTGCGGGCCCCCTACGAGCAGTACTTC.

This clone was found once. This rearrangement joins TRBV2 to TRBJ2-7, with TRBD1 identical over 9 bases. Per germline, CDR1 SNHLY and CDR2 FYNNEI. Losses at the gene ends were 8 bases for V and 6 bases for J; bases not matched to a gene: 14. The CDR3 consists of 15 residues. This chain's CDR3 is CASPGNYGTGSEQYF. CDR3 coding DNA: TGTGCCAGCCCAGGAAATTACGGGACAGGGTCCGAGCAGTACTTC.

The chain combines TRBV7-3 with TRBJ2-2; D might be TRBD1 (6 bases). This CDR3 comprises 13 residues. Between the trimmed V and J ends, which lost 5 bases and 7 bases, there was a span of 11 bases. CDR1 is SGHTA and CDR2 is FQGTGA in the germline V gene. CDR3 bases: TGTGCCAGCAGCACCACACAGGGCGGGGAGCTGTTTTTT. It specifies CASSTTQGGELFF.

The rearrangement uses TRBV19 and TRBJ1-2; D not resolved. Germline V gene lookup returns CDR1 LNHDA and CDR2 SQIVND (reference sequence). Trimming took off 5 bases at V and 4 bases at J, with 14 bases between the two ends. This CDR3 contains 14 residues. CDR3 sequence: CASSWAWEAYGYTF. The CDR3 DNA sequence: TGTGCCAGTAGTTGGGCATGGGAGGCCTATGGCTACACCTTC.

The chain recombines TRBV28 with TRBJ2-3; tentatively, D is TRBD2 (6 bases). CDR1 is MDHEN, CDR2 SYDVKM, per germline. CDR3 size: 15 residues. The V gene lost 1 base and the J gene lost 3 bases, with 11 bases spanning the gap. The CDR3 bases are TGTGCCAGCAGTTTATTTCCCCTAGCGACAGATACGCAGTATTTT. Its protein is CASSLFPLATDTQYF.

This clone has just a few counts. This chain joins TRBV4-1 and TRBJ1-1, with 7 bases fitting TRBD1. Trimming cost V 7 bases and J 4 bases; bases outside gene matches: 9. This CDR3 is built from 14 residues. In germline, CDR1 is MGHRA, CDR2 YSYEKL. The DNA for the CDR3 is TGCGCCAGCACCAAGACAGGGTTGGGCACTGAAGCTTTCTTT. This gives the protein CASTKTGLGTEAFF.

In its sample, this clone was seen once. The chain couples TRBV21-1 to TRBJ1-2; TRBD1 is taken as the D call from the table, unchecked against the DNA. TRBV21-1 counts as a pseudogene. The CDR3 has 14 amino acids. CDR3 nucleotide sequence: TGTGCCAGCATTCTGGGCCAGGTGGGCTATGGCTACACCTTC. Translating it yields CASILGQVGYGYTF.

This chain uses TRBV4-1 with TRBJ2-1, with a tentative D call TRBD2 (5 bases). Trimming left V 3 bases short and J 9 bases short, with 6 bases between. The CDR3 extends over 11 amino acids. Germline V gene sequence: CDR1 MGHRA, CDR2 YSYEKL. In nucleotides, the CDR3 is TGCGCCAGCAGCCATGGAGGTGAGCAGTTCTTC. It translates to CASSHGGEQFF.

The chain carries TRBV4-3 and TRBJ1-2; D is perhaps TRBD1 (5 bases). V gave up 2 bases and J gave up 5 bases, with 9 bases separating them. In germline, CDR1 is LGHNA, CDR2 YSLEER. The CDR3 sequence is 13 residues long. The DNA for the CDR3 is TGCGCCAGCAGCCAAAGGCGGGGGTATGGCTACACCTTC. Translating gives CASSQRRGYGYTF.

The sample holds a few counts of this clone. The chain combines TRBV7-9 with TRBJ1-1; D not resolved. Looked up from germline, CDR1 is SEHNR and CDR2 is FQNEAQ (reference sequence). The CDR3 has 13 amino acids. Trimming stripped 1 base from V and 1 base from J, with 4 bases between. The CDR3 region is CASSLDRNTEAFF. As DNA, the CDR3 is TGTGCCAGCAGCTTAGACAGGAACACTGAAGCTTTCTTT.

This chain uses TRBV6-6 with TRBJ2-7; 8 positions match TRBD1. The CDR3 has 16 amino acids. V trimming: 10 bases; J trimming: 4 bases; junction bases outside the gene matches: 18. Germline assignment: CDR1 MNHNY and CDR2 SVGAGI (reference sequence). This CDR3 is CATYGTGRPATYEQYF. The CDR3 region has the DNA TGTGCCACCTACGGGACAGGTCGCCCCGCAACATACGAGCAGTACTTC.

The V and J genes are TRBV4-1 and TRBJ2-7, with D possibly being TRBD2 (5 bases). This CDR3 has 14 residues. Germline CDR1 is MGHRA and CDR2 is YSYEKL. Between the trimmed V and J ends, which lost 2 bases and 2 bases, there was a span of 10 bases. The CDR3 sequence: CASSQSGTPYEQYF. CDR3 DNA: TGCGCCAGCAGCCAATCGGGAACGCCCTACGAGCAGTACTTC.

This clone appeared once. The chain recombines TRBV9 with TRBJ2-3, with a tentative D call TRBD2 (7 bases). Germline V lookup: CDR1 SGDLS, CDR2 YYNGEE. V lost 3 bases, J lost 0 bases, and 17 bases lay in between. This CDR3 region has 17 residues. As DNA, the CDR3 is TGTGCCAGCAGCGCTCCCTCCGCGGGGGCTAGCACAGATACGCAGTATTTT. Protein: CASSAPSAGASTDTQYF.

The CDR3 DNA is TGCAGCGCCCACATCGGGACACGTTCTGGTTTGTTCGAGCAGTACTTC. This sequence encodes CSAHIGTRSGLFEQYF. The chain carries TRBV29-1 and TRBJ2-7; tentatively, D is TRBD1 (6 bases). Germline values: CDR1 SQVTM, CDR2 ANQGSEA. Deletions cut 7 bases from V and 6 bases from J, with 28 bases between. This CDR3 spans 16 amino acids.

The rearrangement links TRBV27 to TRBJ1-1; D not resolved. From germline, CDR1 is MNHEY and CDR2 SMNVEV (reference sequence). The CDR3 sequence is 12 residues long. V lost 7 bases and J 2 bases, leaving 8 bases between the germline ends. CDR3 nucleotides: TGTGCCAGCAAGCGGGGTAACACTGAAGCTTTCTTT. This translates into CASKRGNTEAFF.

To note about this clone: Additional DNA sequences in this sample encode the identical CDR3. The chain uses TRBV9 and TRBJ2-1; perhaps TRBD2 as D (6 bases). CDR1 is SGDLS, CDR2 YYNGEE, per germline. V lost 2 bases and J lost 0, with 6 bases in between. The CDR3 sequence is 14 residues long. This CDR3 reads CASSVGSSYNEQFF. CDR3 in DNA: TGTGCCAGCAGCGTCGGGAGCTCCTACAATGAGCAGTTCTTC.

The gene calls are TRBV7-3 and TRBJ2-7, with 7 bases identical to TRBD2. CDR1 is SGHTA and CDR2 is FQGTGA in the germline V gene. CDR3 length equals 15 residues. Trimming took 1 base from V and 2 from J; bases not matched to a gene: 5. The CDR3 sequence: CASSLIGGSTYEQYF. CDR3 bases: TGTGCCAGCAGCTTAATAGGCGGGAGCACCTACGAGCAGTACTTC.

The gene calls are TRBV15 and TRBJ2-3; D is unresolved. Trimming took 0 bases from V and 1 from J, leaving 8 bases between them. Germline V CDR1 and CDR2: LNHNV, YYDKDF (reference sequence). This CDR3 region has 15 residues. As DNA, the CDR3 is TGTGCCACCAGCAGAGAACTTATCGGCACAGATACGCAGTATTTT. Translating gives CATSRELIGTDTQYF.

The gene calls are TRBV5-6 and TRBJ2-2, with 12 bases lining up with TRBD2. The germline V gene has CDR1 SGHDT and CDR2 YYEEEE. V was pared by 0 bases and J by 7 bases, with 1 base of the junction left unmatched. The CDR3 has 15 residues. The CDR3 is CASSLGLAGDGELFF. The CDR3 DNA sequence: TGTGCCAGCAGCTTGGGACTAGCGGGGGACGGGGAGCTGTTTTTT. Full variable domain (rest looked up from reference TRBV5-6 and TRBJ2-2): DAGVTQSPTHLIKTRGQQVTLRCSPKSGHDTVSWYQQALGQGPQFIFQYYEEEERQRGNFPDRFSGHQFPNYSSELNVNALLLGDSALYLCASSLGLAGDGELFFGEGSRLTVL.

V gene TRBV19 combines with J gene TRBJ2-1; 8 bases are shared with TRBD2. The V gene's germline CDR1 is LNHDA and CDR2 SQIVND (reference sequence). Losses at the gene ends were 5 bases for V and 9 bases for J; bases not matched to a gene: 6. The CDR3 runs to 13 residues. The DNA of the CDR3 is TGTGCCAGTAGTCCATGGACTAGCAGTGAGCAGTTCTTC. Translating gives CASSPWTSSEQFF.

This clone was detected only once. The chain employs TRBV27 and TRBJ2-7, with TRBD2 identical over 12 bases. Per germline, CDR1 MNHEY and CDR2 SMNVEV (reference sequence). J was trimmed by 10 bases and V by 4 bases; bases with no gene match: 8. This CDR3 is built from 14 residues. In nucleotides, the CDR3 is TGTGCCAGCAGTTCTTTGGCTAGCGGGAGGGCCCAGTACTTC. Amino acids: CASSSLASGRAQYF.

The rearrangement links TRBV5-1 to TRBJ2-3; perhaps TRBD2 as D (5 bases). Germline V gene sequence: CDR1 SGHRS, CDR2 YFSETQ. Trimming removed 6 bases at V and 1 base at J, with 9 bases between. The CDR3 is made up of 13 amino acids. CDR3 nucleotides: TGCGCCAGCACCCTGGAGGGCACAGATACGCAGTATTTT. Amino acids: CASTLEGTDTQYF.

V is TRBV19 and J is TRBJ1-2; D gene uncertain. Germline CDR1 and CDR2: LNHDA and SQIVND (reference sequence). Trimming stripped 5 bases from V and 4 bases from J, with 17 bases between. This CDR3 contains 15 residues. The CDR3 bases are TGTGCCAGTAGTCCCACGGGTCCCTCTCGCTATGGCTACACCTTC. Translation gives CASSPTGPSRYGYTF.

In this sample, this clone turned up a few times. This rearrangement joins TRBV10-3 to TRBJ2-1, with unresolved D. The CDR3 covers 11 residues. The germline CDR1 and CDR2 sequences are ENHRY and SYGVKD. V was cut by 0 bases and J by 9 bases, with 3 bases left in between. CDR3 loop: CAISESSEQFF. The CDR3 DNA reads as TGTGCCATCAGTGAGTCCAGTGAGCAGTTCTTC.

The rearrangement links TRBV18 to TRBJ1-3; possible D gene TRBD1, 6 bases. V gave up 3 bases and J gave up 1 base, with 16 bases separating them. The CDR3 is made up of 17 amino acids. Germline CDR1 reads KGHSH; CDR2 reads LQKENI. CDR3 in amino acids: CASSPETGFNSGNTIYF. The CDR3 coding sequence is TGTGCCAGCTCACCGGAAACAGGGTTTAATTCTGGAAACACCATATATTTT.

The genes are TRBV4-2 and TRBJ2-1; a weak D match, TRBD2 (7 bases). Germline loops: CDR1 LGHNA, CDR2 YNFKEQ. Trimming shortened V by 1 base and J by 5 bases, and 24 bases separated the two germline ends. The CDR3 covers 19 residues. The CDR3 DNA is TGTGCCAGCAGCCAAGTGGGTGGGGTTGAGTGGGGGGGGCACAATGAGCAGTTCTTC. This codes for CASSQVGGVEWGGHNEQFF.

CDR3 nucleotide sequence: TGTGCCATCCCGACTAGCGGGAGCTACGAGCAGTACTTC. Protein product: CAIPTSGSYEQYF. V is TRBV2 and J is TRBJ2-7; TRBD2 matches 12 bases. Germline trimming cut 10 bases from V and 3 bases from J; bases unmatched to any gene: 4. The CDR3 is made up of 13 amino acids. Looked up from germline, CDR1 is SNHLY and CDR2 is FYNNEI. Together with reference TRBV2 and TRBJ2-7, the CDR3 gives the full variable domain: EPEVTQTPSHQVTQMGQEVILRCVPISNHLYFYWYRQILGQKVEFLVSFYNNEISEKSEIFDDQFSVERPDGSNFTLKIRSTKLEDSAMYFCAIPTSGSYEQYFGPGTRLTVT.

This chain links TRBV7-2 with TRBJ1-2; no firm D call. The CDR3 loop spans 15 amino acids. The germline CDR1 and CDR2 sequences are SGHTA and FQGNSA. The V end lost 6 bases, the J end lost 2 bases, and 16 bases lay between the germline ends. In DNA, the CDR3 is TGTGCCAGCAGTTCCGGGTCCACTCAGAACTATGGCTACACCTTC. This translates into CASSSGSTQNYGYTF.

The table lists this clone with a few counts. The chain is built from TRBV28 and TRBJ1-2, with 8 positions matching TRBD1. CDR1 is MDHEN, CDR2 SYDVKM, per germline. The CDR3 loop spans 12 amino acids. V dropped 6 bases and J dropped 5; count of bases not matched to a gene: 2. The CDR3 reads CASSRTGYGYTF. The CDR3 DNA sequence: TGTGCCAGCAGCAGGACAGGGTATGGCTACACCTTC.

The chain recombines TRBV6-6 with TRBJ2-7; 8 nucleotides line up with TRBD2. Germline V gene sequence: CDR1 MNHNY, CDR2 SVGAGI (reference sequence). With 6 bases clipped from V and 4 bases from J, the junction kept 8 bases outside the gene matches. The CDR3 spans 14 residues. The CDR3 is CASSTSGGSYEQYF. The CDR3 DNA sequence: TGTGCCAGCAGCACTAGCGGAGGGAGTTACGAGCAGTACTTC.

This chain links TRBV2 with TRBJ1-1; 7 bases match TRBD1. Germline CDR1 SNHLY, CDR2 FYNNEI. CDR3 size: 15 residues. V gave up 9 bases and J gave up 0 bases; unmatched junction bases: 10. The CDR3, as DNA: TGTGCCAGAAATTTTGCCGGGACAGTGAACACTGAAGCTTTCTTT. Translation: CARNFAGTVNTEAFF.

The rearrangement joins TRBV9 to TRBJ2-5; 7 bases fit TRBD1. The CDR3 is made up of 15 amino acids. V shed 0 bases, J shed 1 base, and the junction held 3 bases outside the gene matches. CDR1 and CDR2 from the germline V gene are SGDLS and YYNGEE. In nucleotides, the CDR3 is TGTGCCAGCAGCGTAGGAACAGGGGCCCAAGAGACCCAGTACTTC. Translation gives CASSVGTGAQETQYF.